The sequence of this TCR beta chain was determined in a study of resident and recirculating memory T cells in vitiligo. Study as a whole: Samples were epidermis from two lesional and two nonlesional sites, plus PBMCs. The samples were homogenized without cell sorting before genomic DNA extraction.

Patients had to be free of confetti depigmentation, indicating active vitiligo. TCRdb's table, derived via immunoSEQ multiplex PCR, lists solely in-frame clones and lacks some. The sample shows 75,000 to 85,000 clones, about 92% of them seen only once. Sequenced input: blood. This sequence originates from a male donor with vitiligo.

This chain's CDR3 is CASRVRDSPAYEQYF. The DNA of the CDR3 is TGTGCCAGCAGAGTACGGGACAGTCCAGCCTACGAGCAGTACTTC. V is TRBV6-4 and J is TRBJ2-7, with 7 bases aligning to TRBD1. Germline loops: CDR1 MRHNA, CDR2 SNTAGT. The CDR3 length is 15 residues. Trimming at V came to 6 bases and at J to 2 bases, leaving 10 bases not matched to a gene.